This T cell receptor (beta chain) was identified in a study of blood T cells in healthy people across ages. Study-wide points: The lack of PBMC sorting stopped any conclusive naive versus antigen-experienced comparison.

Healthy Russian Caucasian donors spanned ages about 6 to 95 years. Each sample provided at least 5 micrograms of extracted total RNA. Next came a second PCR, run for about 7 to 12 cycles, which used a sample-barcoded 5' primer along with a J-beta primer mix. A single record per CDR3 protein comes from TCRdb applying MiXCR to the 5' RACE reads. The profile shows hundreds of thousands of distinct CDR3 sequences, about 30% of them singletons. Germline lookup yields CDR1 SGHDN and CDR2 FVKESK. The CDR3 sequence is 16 residues long. The ends were cut back, 0 bases at V and 0 bases at J, with 12 bases in the middle. In its sample, this clonotype was seen many times. The antigen is not known.

The receptor comes from a woman of 80 years or more in good health. Sequences were obtained from blood. The chain links TRBV14 to TRBJ2-7, with D possibly being TRBD2 (5 bases). This chain's CDR3 is CASSQDRGLSSYEQYF. The CDR3, as DNA: TGTGCCAGCAGCCAAGATCGAGGGCTCAGCTCCTACGAGCAGTACTTC.